This T cell receptor beta chain is from a study of ipilimumab plus nivolumab after autologous stem cell transplantation. Overall study: The DLBCL group included primary refractory and relapsed cases. Study-level points and caveats: Authors suggest TCR repertoire, Treg phenotype and gut microbiota support further study.

Some clones are missing from TCRdb's copy, which holds only in-frame ones; the method was immunoSEQ multiplex PCR. The sample shows 20,000 to 25,000 clones, around 83% of them seen only once. Checkpoint therapy with ipilimumab 1 mg/kg began 14 to 28 days after transplant. Dosing: nivolumab 3 mg/kg IV, weeks 1, 4, 7, 10, then every two weeks to week 26. CDR1 is SGHTA and CDR2 is FQGNSA in the germline V gene. The CDR3 consists of 14 residues. With V trimmed by 5 bases and J by 5 bases, 5 bases remained unmatched. With respect to this clone: What it binds is unknown.

V is TRBV7-2 and J is TRBJ1-5; 8 nucleotides match TRBD1. The sequence was obtained from a male donor with diffuse large B-cell lymphoma. Here the sequenced sample was PBMCs, taken in a trial of ipilimumab plus nivolumab as post-transplant consolidation. The CDR3 region is CASSQTGGDQPQHF. The CDR3 DNA reads as TGTGCCAGCAGCCAAACAGGGGGGGATCAGCCCCAGCATTTT. Full variable domain (outside the CDR3, taken from reference TRBV7-2 and TRBJ1-5): GAGVSQSPSNKVTEKGKDVELRCDPISGHTALYWYRQSLGQGLEFLIYFQGNSAPDKSGLPSDRFSAERTGGSVSTLTIQRTQQEDSAVYLCASSQTGGDQPQHFGDGTRLSIL.